One and the same sample provided the 11 T cell receptor beta chains below, sequenced in a study of beta chain features in type 1 diabetes. Expressed TCRB transcripts were sequenced after all isolated RNA was converted to cDNA. TCRdb's copy holds only in-frame clones and misses some; the assay was immunoSEQ multiplex PCR. The data contain about 240,000 clones, 25% to 30% of them singletons. Sequencing used central memory CD4+ T cells from blood. The receptor set was obtained from a man under 40 in good health.

The rearrangement uses TRBV19 and TRBJ1-2, with 8 bases that match TRBD1. The CDR3 contains 14 residues. Germline trimming cut 3 bases from V and 3 bases from J; bases unmatched to any gene: 3. CDR1 is LNHDA and CDR2 is SQIVND in the germline V gene (reference sequence). The CDR3 region is CASSIGQGDYGYTF. The CDR3, as DNA: TGTGCCAGTAGTATCGGACAGGGAGACTATGGCTACACCTTC.

The V gene is TRBV18, the J gene TRBJ2-7; perhaps TRBD1 as D (5 bases). This CDR3 contains 14 residues. Germline V CDR1 and CDR2: KGHSH, LQKENI. V was trimmed by 0 bases and J by 5 bases, leaving 11 bases between them. Written as DNA, the CDR3 is TGTGCCAGCTCACCACCGGCCAGGGTACACGAGCAGTACTTC. This codes for CASSPPARVHEQYF.

This clone came up a few times. This sequence joins TRBV11-2 and TRBJ1-1; D gene unclear. The CDR3 totals 13 residues. V lost 3 bases and J lost 1, with 6 bases in between. Germline V gene data show CDR1 as SGHAT and CDR2 as FQNNGV. CDR3 sequence (DNA): TGTGCCAGCAGCTTGCAGCGGAACACTGAAGCTTTCTTT. It yields the protein CASSLQRNTEAFF.

This clone came up a few times. V is TRBV15 and J is TRBJ2-5; D ambiguous. CDR3 length equals 14 residues. Germline assignment: CDR1 LNHNV and CDR2 YYDKDF (reference sequence). Trimming pared 0 bases from V and 5 bases from J, leaving 10 bases between. CDR3 sequence reads: CATSRDPLLETQYF. The CDR3 DNA follows: TGTGCCACCAGCAGAGATCCCCTGTTGGAGACCCAGTACTTC.

This clone was seen more than once but under ten times. Just one base apart from a much larger clone, this may be a read error. V and J are TRBV11-2 and TRBJ1-1, with 7 bases fitting TRBD1. V trimming: 5 bases; J trimming: 1 base; junction bases outside the gene matches: 1. This CDR3 spans 13 amino acids. Germline values: CDR1 SGHAT, CDR2 FQNNGV. The CDR3 spells CASSRDRNTEAFF. CDR3 DNA: TGTGCCAGCAGCCGGGACAGGAACACTGAAGCTTTCTTT.

The rearrangement uses TRBV9 and TRBJ2-2; 9 nucleotides align to TRBD2. With V trimmed by 4 bases and J by 1 base, 11 bases remained unmatched. The germline gives CDR1 SGDLS, CDR2 YYNGEE. This CDR3 is 18 amino acids long. The CDR3: CASSPAWGAGGNTGELFF. In nucleotides, the CDR3 is TGTGCCAGCAGCCCAGCCTGGGGAGCGGGAGGGAACACCGGGGAGCTGTTTTTT.

This clone was picked up a small number of times. An end of the junction does not agree with germline; a read error may underlie this. In DNA form, the CDR3 reads TGTGCCAGCAGCTTAGCTCTAGTAGGGTCCGGCGTAGCCTTC. It translates to CASSLALVGSGVAF. This chain links TRBV11-2 with TRBJ1-2; D unresolved. CDR1 SGHAT and CDR2 FQNNGV come from the germline V gene. This CDR3 spans 14 amino acids.

This clone was recorded a few times. The chain carries TRBV30 and TRBJ2-5; TRBD2 matches at 9 bases. CDR1 and CDR2 (germline): GTSNPN, SVGIG (reference sequence). This CDR3 has 15 residues. V was clipped by 1 base and J by 4 bases; unmatched bases: 7. The CDR3 reads CAWSERGRGRETQYF. CDR3 in DNA: TGTGCCTGGAGTGAACGCGGGAGGGGCAGAGAGACCCAGTACTTC.

This clone has a handful of counts. The chain links TRBV10-3 to TRBJ2-1; D might be TRBD2 (5 bases). Trimming removed 6 bases from V and 6 bases from J, with 24 bases in between. The CDR3 covers 17 residues. The germline gives CDR1 ENHRY, CDR2 SYGVKD. The CDR3 DNA reads TGTGCCATCAGCACCCTTCGGGGTGAGGACGGGTCCAATGAGCAGTTCTTC. This gives the protein CAISTLRGEDGSNEQFF.

The chain links TRBV11-2 to TRBJ2-1; D tentatively fits TRBD1 or TRBD2 (5 bases each). Germline values: CDR1 SGHAT, CDR2 FQNNGV. Between the trimmed V and J ends, which lost 1 base and 4 bases, there was a span of 14 bases. The CDR3 has 16 residues. The CDR3 bases are TGTGCCAGCAGCTTAGTGGGGACGGTCAGATACAATGAGCAGTTCTTC. It is translated as CASSLVGTVRYNEQFF.

The gene calls are TRBV7-9 and TRBJ2-3, with TRBD1 matching 8 bases. The V gene's germline CDR1 is SEHNR and CDR2 FQNEAQ (reference sequence). Trimming at V came to 3 bases and at J to 1 base, leaving 3 bases not matched to a gene. The CDR3 loop spans 15 amino acids. The CDR3 sequence is CASSLTGEGTDTQYF. CDR3 DNA: TGTGCCAGCAGCTTGACAGGGGAAGGCACAGATACGCAGTATTTT.